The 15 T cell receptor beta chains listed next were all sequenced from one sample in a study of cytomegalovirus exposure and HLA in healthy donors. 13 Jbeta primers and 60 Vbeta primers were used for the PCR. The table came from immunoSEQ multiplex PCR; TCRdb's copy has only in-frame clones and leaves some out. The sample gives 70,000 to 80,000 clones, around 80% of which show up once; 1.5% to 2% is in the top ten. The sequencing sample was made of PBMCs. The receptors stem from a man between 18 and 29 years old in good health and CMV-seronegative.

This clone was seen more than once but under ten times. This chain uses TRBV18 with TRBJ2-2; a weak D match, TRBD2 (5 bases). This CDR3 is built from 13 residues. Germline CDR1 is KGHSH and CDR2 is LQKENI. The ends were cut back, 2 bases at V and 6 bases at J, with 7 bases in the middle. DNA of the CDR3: TGTGCCAGCTCACCAAAGGGAGCCGGGGAGCTGTTTTTT. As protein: CASSPKGAGELFF.

In DNA, the CDR3 is TGTGCCAGCTCACCGATGGAGGATAGCTCCTACGAGCAGTACTTC. It translates to CASSPMEDSSYEQYF. The chain couples TRBV18 to TRBJ2-7; tentatively, D is TRBD2 (5 bases). The CDR3 sequence is 15 residues long. Germline V gene lookup returns CDR1 KGHSH and CDR2 LQKENI. V was shortened by 3 bases and J by 0 bases, with 12 bases between the two germline ends.

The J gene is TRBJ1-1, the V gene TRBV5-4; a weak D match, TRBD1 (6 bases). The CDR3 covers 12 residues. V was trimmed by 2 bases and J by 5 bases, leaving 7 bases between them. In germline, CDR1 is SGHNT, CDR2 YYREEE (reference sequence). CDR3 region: CASSFQGTEAFF. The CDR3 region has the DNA TGTGCCAGCAGCTTCCAGGGGACTGAAGCTTTCTTT.

This CDR3 reads CASSLSSRPTEAFF. The CDR3 DNA follows: TGTGCCAGCAGTTTATCGTCCAGGCCCACTGAAGCTTTCTTT. The chain carries TRBV27 and TRBJ1-1; no firm D call. The V gene's germline CDR1 is MNHEY and CDR2 SMNVEV (reference sequence). The CDR3 has 14 amino acids. Trimming cost V 0 bases and J 4 bases, with 9 bases left between them.

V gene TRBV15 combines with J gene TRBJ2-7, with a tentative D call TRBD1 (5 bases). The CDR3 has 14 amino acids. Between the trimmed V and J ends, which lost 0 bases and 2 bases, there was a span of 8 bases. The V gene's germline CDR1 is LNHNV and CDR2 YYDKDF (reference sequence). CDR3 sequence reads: CATSREWGAYEQYF. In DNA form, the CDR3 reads TGTGCCACCAGCAGAGAATGGGGCGCCTACGAGCAGTACTTC.

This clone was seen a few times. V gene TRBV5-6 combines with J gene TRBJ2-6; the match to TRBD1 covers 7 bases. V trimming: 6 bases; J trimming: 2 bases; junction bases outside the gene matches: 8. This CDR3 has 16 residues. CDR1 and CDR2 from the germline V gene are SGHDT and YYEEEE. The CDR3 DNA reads TGTGCCAGCAAAATGTTGAGGGGGCCTGGGGCCAACGTCCTGACTTTC. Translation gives CASKMLRGPGANVLTF.

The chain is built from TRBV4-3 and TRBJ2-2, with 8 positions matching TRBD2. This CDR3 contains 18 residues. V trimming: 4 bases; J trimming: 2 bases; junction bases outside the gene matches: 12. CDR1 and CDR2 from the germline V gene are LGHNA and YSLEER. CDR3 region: CASSPEGVGLVNTGELFF. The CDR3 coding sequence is TGCGCCAGCAGCCCGGAGGGGGTGGGACTAGTTAACACCGGGGAGCTGTTTTTT.

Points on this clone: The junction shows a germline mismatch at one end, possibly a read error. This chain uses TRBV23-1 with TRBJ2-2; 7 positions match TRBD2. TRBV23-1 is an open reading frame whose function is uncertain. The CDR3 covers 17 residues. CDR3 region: CASIQGRGMGDTGELFF. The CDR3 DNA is TGCGCCAGCATTCAAGGGCGGGGGATGGGCGACACCGGGGAGCTGTTTTTT.

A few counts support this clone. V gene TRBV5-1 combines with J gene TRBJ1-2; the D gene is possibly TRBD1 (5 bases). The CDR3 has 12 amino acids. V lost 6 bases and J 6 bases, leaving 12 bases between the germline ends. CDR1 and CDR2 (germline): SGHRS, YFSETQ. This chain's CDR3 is CASTSTDDGYTF. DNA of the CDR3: TGCGCCAGCACCTCGACAGACGATGGCTACACCTTC.

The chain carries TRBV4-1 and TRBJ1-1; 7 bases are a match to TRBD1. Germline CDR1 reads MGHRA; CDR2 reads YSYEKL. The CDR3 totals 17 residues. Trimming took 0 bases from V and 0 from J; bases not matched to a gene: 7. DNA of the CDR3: TGCGCCAGCAGCCAAGATCGGCAGGGGGGCTTGAACACTGAAGCTTTCTTT. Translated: CASSQDRQGGLNTEAFF.

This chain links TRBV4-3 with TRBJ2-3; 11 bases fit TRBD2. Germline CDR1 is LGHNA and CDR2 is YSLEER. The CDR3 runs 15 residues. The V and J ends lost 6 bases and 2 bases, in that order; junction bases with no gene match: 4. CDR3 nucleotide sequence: TGCGCCAGCAGTCGACTAGCGGGACCCACAGATACGCAGTATTTT. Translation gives CASSRLAGPTDTQYF.

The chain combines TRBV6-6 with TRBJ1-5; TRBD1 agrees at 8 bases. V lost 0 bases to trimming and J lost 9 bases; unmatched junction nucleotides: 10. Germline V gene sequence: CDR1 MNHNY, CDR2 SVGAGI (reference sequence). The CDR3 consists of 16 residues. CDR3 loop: CASSYSRSGGPRPQHF. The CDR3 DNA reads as TGTGCCAGCAGTTACTCGAGGTCAGGGGGCCCTCGGCCCCAGCATTTT.

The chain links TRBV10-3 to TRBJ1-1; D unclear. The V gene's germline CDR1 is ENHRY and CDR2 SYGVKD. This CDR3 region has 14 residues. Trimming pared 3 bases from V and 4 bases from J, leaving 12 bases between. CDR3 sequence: CAISEAAASTEAFF. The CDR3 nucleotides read TGTGCCATCAGTGAAGCCGCGGCAAGCACTGAAGCTTTCTTT.

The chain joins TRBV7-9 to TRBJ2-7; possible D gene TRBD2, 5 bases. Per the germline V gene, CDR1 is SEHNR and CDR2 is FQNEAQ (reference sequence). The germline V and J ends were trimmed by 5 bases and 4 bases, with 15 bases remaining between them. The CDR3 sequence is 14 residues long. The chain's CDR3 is CASSPPGISYEQYF. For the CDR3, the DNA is TGTGCCAGCAGCCCCCCCGGGATTTCTTACGAGCAGTACTTC.

The CDR3, as DNA: TGTGCCAGTAGTATAGGGACAGGATGGGGCAATCAGCCCCAGCATTTT. Encoded protein: CASSIGTGWGNQPQHF. The chain recombines TRBV19 with TRBJ1-5, with 7 bases identical to TRBD1. The CDR3 runs 16 residues. Germline CDR1 LNHDA, CDR2 SQIVND (reference sequence). The ends lost 1 base at V and 2 bases at J; junction bases unmatched: 5. Full variable domain (outside the CDR3, taken from reference TRBV19 and TRBJ1-5): DGGITQSPKYLFRKEGQNVTLSCEQNLNHDAMYWYRQDPGQGLRLIYYSQIVNDFQKGDIAEGYSVSREKKESFPLTVTSAQKNPTAFYLCASSIGTGWGNQPQHFGDGTRLSIL.